The clone carrying this T cell receptor beta chain has at least ten counts. Antigen unknown. This sample is drawn from a study of T-cell reconstitution after alpha-beta-depleted transplantation in children. Study-wide results and caveats: Alpha-beta T cells about two months after transplant reportedly derived from several hundred expanded graft clones. After one year, T-cell counts and TCRbeta diversity mostly came from new T cells. Several patients had high TCRbeta diversity at day 60; it came from surviving recipient T cells and thymic progenitors.

Preparation of the TCRbeta library used unique molecular identifiers. TCRdb re-analysed the PCR reads in MiXCR, keeping a single row per CDR3 protein. Of hundreds of thousands of distinct CDR3 sequences in the sample, roughly 9.1% were seen once. This TCR came from a male patient under 10 years old who had a stem cell transplant for acute myeloid leukemia, so the T cells may come from the graft donor. The material was PBMCs, mostly from graft donor cells, obtained 360 days after TCRalphabeta/CD19-depleted stem cell transplant.

The CDR3 nucleotides read TGTGCCAGCAGGCCTGCCTGGGGCTCGGGTACTGAAGCTTTCTTT. Protein: CASRPAWGSGTEAFF. The chain recombines TRBV5-8 with TRBJ1-1, with D possibly matching TRBD1 (5 bases). The CDR3 has 15 amino acids. The germline V and J ends were trimmed by 5 bases and 5 bases, with 19 bases remaining between them. CDR1 is SGHTS, CDR2 YDEGEE, per germline.